A selection of T cell receptor beta chains follows, all from one sample in a study of T cell responses to AZD1222 COVID-19 vaccine. The protocol was immunoSEQ multiplex PCR, while the TCRdb copy is restricted to in-frame clones and leaves out a portion. The sample shows over 65,000 clones, around 89% of them seen only once. The sample consisted of peripheral blood, taken on day 0 of AZD1222 vaccination. The origin of the receptors is an adult in good health. CDR3s include the opening cysteine and the closing phenylalanine or tryptophan. A D gene is named only where the DNA matches it firmly. Size tells how often a clone was seen (once, few, many) or the class of an expanded clone, and some rows leave it out.

j_call	d_call	clone_size	v_call	cdr3_nt	cdr3_aa
TRBJ2-1	NA	NA	TRBV7-9	TGTGCCAGCCGATTTCAGGGGTATGAGCAGTTCTTC	CASRFQGYEQFF
TRBJ1-2	NA	NA	TRBV6-6	TGTGCCAGCAGTCGAGCCTGGGACTACACCTTC	CASSRAWDYTF
TRBJ1-4	TRBD1	NA	TRBV2	TGTGCCAGCAGTAAGACAGGGAGGAGGGAAAAACTGTTTTTT	CASSKTGRREKLFF
TRBJ2-5	NA	NA	TRBV12-3/TRBV12-4	TGTGCCAGCAAGGGGGGGCAAGAGACCCAGTACTTC	CASKGGQETQYF
TRBJ1-4	NA	NA	TRBV19	TGTGCCAGTACCGGACAGTTAAATGAAAAACTGTTTTTT	CASTGQLNEKLFF
TRBJ2-2	NA	NA	TRBV15	TGTGCCACCAGCAGAGTTATGGCGCCCGGGGCCGGGGAGCTGTTTTTT	CATSRVMAPGAGELFF
TRBJ2-6	NA	NA	TRBV6-4	TGTGCCAGCAGTGACAACTCTGGGGCCAACGTCCTGACTTTC	CASSDNSGANVLTF
TRBJ2-5	TRBD1	NA	TRBV11-3	TGTGCCAGCAGCCCGGGACAGGACGCTCGAGAGACCCAGTACTTC	CASSPGQDARETQYF
TRBJ1-1	NA	NA	TRBV5-6	TGTGCCAGCAGATCCGAGACGGGGGGGCTGAGGACTGAAGCTTTCTTT	CASRSETGGLRTEAFF
TRBJ2-7	TRBD1	NA	TRBV5-1	TGCGCCAGCAGCCACCCGGCAGGGGGCATCTACGAGCAGTACTTC	CASSHPAGGIYEQYF
TRBJ1-1	NA	NA	TRBV11-2	TGTGCCAGCAGCTTAGGAATTGGGTCAGCCCCGCAAGCTTTCTTT	CASSLGIGSAPQAFF
TRBJ1-1	NA	NA	TRBV4-1	TGCGCCAGCAGCCAAGCGACTTTGGCGGGCACTGAAGCTTTCTTT	CASSQATLAGTEAFF
TRBJ1-5	TRBD1	NA	TRBV10-3	TGTGCCATCAGTGGGGGACAGGGACATAGCAATCAGCCCCAGCATTTT	CAISGGQGHSNQPQHF
TRBJ2-1	NA	once	TRBV6-5	TGTGCCAGCAGTTCAGGGAGGGGGGGGTACAATGAGCAGTTCTTC	CASSSGRGGYNEQFF
TRBJ1-2	NA	once	TRBV11-1	TGTGCCAGCAGCTTTCCCCGGGGGGATGGCTACACCTTC	CASSFPRGDGYTF
TRBJ1-1	TRBD1	NA	TRBV14	TGTGCCAGCAGCCAGATTGCCCGACAGGGTAGTAGAGAAGCTTTCTTT	CASSQIARQGSREAFF
TRBJ1-2	TRBD1	few	TRBV24-1	TGTGCCACCAGTGACCGACAGGGCCTCTATGGCTACACCTTC	CATSDRQGLYGYTF
TRBJ2-1	NA	NA	TRBV10-2	TGCGCCAGCAGGTCAGACATGGGCACCTACAATGAGCAGTTCTTC	CASRSDMGTYNEQFF
TRBJ1-6	NA	few	TRBV25-1	TGTGCCAGCAGTGGGACGGAAAATTCACCCCTCCACTTT	CASSGTENSPLHF
TRBJ2-1	NA	NA	TRBV24-1	TGTGCCACCAGTGCCGAGGGGCAGGGGCGACAGGTCGCAGTCAATGAGCAGTTCTTC	CATSAEGQGRQVAVNEQFF
TRBJ1-2	NA	NA	TRBV18	TGTGCCAGCTCACCGGGGACGGGCAATGGCTACACCTTC	CASSPGTGNGYTF
TRBJ1-6	TRBD1	NA	TRBV19	TGTGCCAGTAGTATTGGACAGGGCCACTCACCCCTCCACTTT	CASSIGQGHSPLHF
TRBJ1-4	NA	NA	TRBV28	TGTGCCACCCGAGGGGTGGGTAATGAAAAACTGTTTTTT	CATRGVGNEKLFF
TRBJ1-3	NA	NA	TRBV4-1	TGCGCCAGCAGCCAGCTGACCACCACTTTAAGCTCTGGAAACACCATATATTTT	CASSQLTTTLSSGNTIYF